Listed below are T cell receptor beta chains from one sample, sequenced in a study of T cell changes during pregnancy in multiple sclerosis. The data were produced by immunoSEQ multiplex PCR, yet TCRdb's version contains in-frame clones alone and is incomplete. The sample shows 30,000 to 45,000 clones, 90% to 95% of them seen only once. Sequencing was performed on CD4+ T cells from peripheral blood mononuclear cells, taken in the third trimester of pregnancy. Source of these receptors: a female donor in good health, enrolled as a control in a pregnancy study. Both conserved end residues are part of each CDR3. D genes are given only for firm matches. Clone size is not always given. Where it is, it says once, few, many or a class for expanded clones.

clone size	D gene	CDR3 length	V gene	J gene	CDR3 protein	CDR3 DNA
NA	NA	15	TRBV2	TRBJ2-5	CASSATGQSQETQYF	TGTGCCAGCAGCGCTACTGGACAGTCTCAAGAGACCCAGTACTTC
NA	NA	13	TRBV7-9	TRBJ1-3	CASSSSPGNTIYF	TGTGCCAGCAGCTCCTCCCCTGGAAACACCATATATTTT
NA	TRBD2	15	TRBV7-9	TRBJ2-1	CASSPTRGSGNEQFF	TGTGCCAGCAGCCCCACGAGGGGTAGCGGGAATGAGCAGTTCTTC
NA	NA	16	TRBV28	TRBJ1-5	CASSWGGPYSNQPQHF	TGTGCCAGCAGCTGGGGCGGTCCCTATAGCAATCAGCCCCAGCATTTT
NA	TRBD1	13	TRBV9	TRBJ1-2	CASSPDRAYGYTF	TGTGCCAGCAGCCCAGACAGGGCCTATGGCTACACCTTC
NA	TRBD2	15	TRBV28	TRBJ2-1	CASSSPAGGNNEQFF	TGTGCCAGCAGTTCCCCAGCGGGGGGAAACAATGAGCAGTTCTTC
NA	TRBD1	14	TRBV2	TRBJ1-1	CASSVGQGRTEAFF	TGTGCCAGCAGTGTGGGACAGGGACGGACTGAAGCTTTCTTT
NA	TRBD1	16	TRBV28	TRBJ1-5	CASSSTRDRVDQPQHF	TGTGCCAGCAGTTCAACCCGGGACAGGGTCGATCAGCCCCAGCATTTT
NA	NA	15	TRBV13	TRBJ1-3	CASSLDSSSGNTIYF	TGTGCCAGCAGCTTGGACAGCAGCTCTGGAAACACCATATATTTT
NA	NA	12	TRBV29-1	TRBJ1-1	CSVVRGGTEAFF	TGCAGCGTTGTCCGCGGGGGTACTGAAGCTTTCTTT
NA	TRBD1	11	TRBV20-1	TRBJ1-1	CSAGQGTEAFF	TGCAGTGCCGGACAGGGGACGGAAGCTTTCTTT
NA	TRBD1	16	TRBV5-4	TRBJ1-1	CASSTGQGGRNTEAFF	TGTGCCAGCAGTACAGGACAGGGGGGTCGGAACACTGAAGCTTTCTTT
NA	TRBD2	15	TRBV7-9	TRBJ2-2	CASSVSGGRTGELFF	TGTGCCAGCAGCGTTAGCGGGGGTCGCACCGGGGAGCTGTTTTTT
NA	NA	13	TRBV25-1	TRBJ1-1	CASSEQGHTEAFF	TGTGCCAGCAGTGAACAGGGGCACACTGAAGCTTTCTTT
NA	TRBD2	13	TRBV7-9	TRBJ2-3	CASRILAADTQYF	TGTGCCAGCAGAATACTAGCGGCGGATACGCAGTATTTT
NA	NA	14	TRBV11-2	TRBJ1-5	CASSLETRGQPQHF	TGTGCCAGCAGCTTAGAAACAAGGGGGCAGCCCCAGCATTTT
NA	TRBD1	18	TRBV18	TRBJ1-3	CASSPINLMRQGENTIYF	TGTGCCAGCTCACCCATAAACCTGATGCGACAGGGTGAAAACACCATATATTTT
NA	TRBD2	14	TRBV12-5	TRBJ2-1	CASGLGAGGDEQFF	TGTGCTAGTGGTTTGGGGGCGGGGGGGGATGAGCAGTTCTTC
NA	TRBD1	14	TRBV30	TRBJ1-6	CAWRAAGGFSPLHF	TGTGCCTGGAGGGCGGCAGGGGGTTTTTCACCCCTCCACTTT
NA	TRBD1	15	TRBV7-2	TRBJ1-2	CASSPDRGQSYGYTF	TGTGCCAGCAGCCCAGACAGGGGGCAGAGCTATGGCTACACCTTC
few	TRBD2	16	TRBV7-2	TRBJ2-2	CASSLSGGGAPGELFF	TGTGCCAGCAGCTTATCCGGCGGGGGGGCGCCCGGGGAGCTGTTTTTT
NA	NA	13	TRBV5-1	TRBJ2-1	CASSLYSRDEQFF	TGCGCCAGCAGCTTGTATAGCAGGGATGAGCAGTTCTTC
NA	NA	15	TRBV5-1	TRBJ2-1	CASSLGARKGNEQFF	TGCGCCAGCAGCTTGGGGGCCAGGAAGGGGAATGAGCAGTTCTTC
NA	TRBD2	14	TRBV7-9	TRBJ2-7	CASSSGGSSGEQYF	TGTGCCAGCAGCTCGGGGGGGTCGTCCGGCGAGCAGTACTTC
NA	NA	13	TRBV6-5	TRBJ1-2	CASSWGGGYGYTF	TGTGCCAGCAGTTGGGGGGGCGGCTATGGCTACACCTTC
NA	NA	14	TRBV18	TRBJ1-5	CASSPRQGNGPQHF	TGTGCCAGCTCACCACGGCAGGGGAATGGGCCCCAGCATTTT
NA	NA	17	TRBV5-6	TRBJ2-3	CASSSVGVGGAADTQYF	TGTGCCAGCAGCTCCGTGGGGGTGGGGGGAGCGGCAGATACGCAGTATTTT
NA	TRBD1	17	TRBV4-2	TRBJ2-5	CASSQGRDRVYQETQYF	TGTGCCAGCAGCCAAGGCCGGGACAGGGTGTACCAAGAGACCCAGTACTTC
NA	TRBD2	17	TRBV4-3	TRBJ2-1	CASSQGLGGGLYNEQFF	TGCGCCAGCAGCCAAGGGCTGGGCGGGGGGCTTTACAATGAGCAGTTCTTC